This entry describes one TCR beta chain. Time point of the sample: baseline pretreatment blood. The treatment was: 15 Gy SBRT to primary tumor, nephrectomy 4 weeks later. The sample belongs to a study of radiation and T cells in renal cell carcinoma. The CDR3 is made up of 13 amino acids. Germline CDR1 SEHNR, CDR2 FQNEAQ (reference sequence). With 7 bases removed from V and 5 bases from J, the gap between germline ends came to 14 bases. Generated by immunoSEQ multiplex PCR, the TCRdb table keeps only in-frame clones and is missing some. The table shows approximately 140,000 clones, with around 78% occurring only once.

The chain has TRBV7-9 and TRBJ1-2; TRBD1 is a possible D gene (5 bases). This TCR came from a woman aged 45-59 years with renal cell carcinoma. Specimen: blood, collected from a patient whose treatment included radiotherapy and nephrectomy. CDR3 sequence (DNA): TGTGCCAGCACCGCCGGGACCTGGTATGGCTACACCTTC. Translating gives CASTAGTWYGYTF.